This T cell receptor (beta chain) is drawn from a study of cytomegalovirus exposure and HLA in healthy donors. Notes on this clone: Its antigen remains unidentified.

The table came from immunoSEQ multiplex PCR; TCRdb's copy has only in-frame clones and leaves some out. The sample lists tens of thousands of clones, approximately 95% occurring once. Losses at the gene ends were 7 bases for V and 5 bases for J; bases not matched to a gene: 10. Germline CDR1 reads LNHDA; CDR2 reads SQIVND (reference sequence). This CDR3 is 14 amino acids long. Points from the study as a whole: Cytomegalovirus association was assigned to over 150 TCR beta chains.

The receptor was isolated from a woman aged 18-29 years in good health and CMV-seropositive. The sample comprised PBMCs. The chain combines TRBV19 with TRBJ2-7; 8 bases fit TRBD2. CDR3 nucleotide sequence: TGTGCCAGTAAAGAAGCCGGGACTAGTAACGAGCAGTACTTC. Encoded protein: CASKEAGTSNEQYF.